One T cell receptor (beta chain) is described in this entry. Its specificity is not known. This sample is drawn from a study of T cell responses to AZD1222 COVID-19 vaccine. Overall study: The study pooled second doses at about 4 or about 12 weeks. Findings and caveats of the study: Just six people given AZD1222 tested seropositive at baseline. There were mostly white British donors and more females than males, and clonal diversity was possibly underestimated. CD4 TCRs linked to vaccination spanned spike, dominating at 160-218 and 743-854.

Sequencing was performed with immunoSEQ multiplex PCR; in TCRdb, only in-frame clones are kept and a portion is missing. This table has about 150,000 clones, roughly 90% appearing once. The CDR3 loop spans 14 amino acids. Per germline, CDR1 SQVTM and CDR2 ANQGSEA. V was shortened by 3 bases and J by 7 bases, with 15 bases between the two germline ends. V is TRBV29-1 and J is TRBJ2-2, with a weak D call TRBD1 (5 bases). The clonotype was recovered from an adult in good health. Sequencing was performed on peripheral blood, taken on day 0 of AZD1222 vaccination. The CDR3 DNA reads TGCAGCGTTGAGGCCAACAGGTGGGACGGGGAGCTGTTTTTT. Its protein product is CSVEANRWDGELFF.